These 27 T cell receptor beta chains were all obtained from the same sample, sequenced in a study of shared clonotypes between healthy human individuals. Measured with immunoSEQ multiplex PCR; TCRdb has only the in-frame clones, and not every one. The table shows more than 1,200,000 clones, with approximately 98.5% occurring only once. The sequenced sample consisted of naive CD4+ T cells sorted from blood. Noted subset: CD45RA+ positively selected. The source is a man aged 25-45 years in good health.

CDR3 in amino acids: CATVTAFYGYTF. The CDR3 coding sequence is TGTGCCACCGTGACAGCATTCTATGGCTACACCTTC. The gene calls are TRBV27 and TRBJ1-2, with a weak D call TRBD1 (5 bases). V shed 10 bases and J shed 4 bases, with 13 bases lying between them. The CDR3 is 12 amino acids. Germline values: CDR1 MNHEY, CDR2 SMNVEV (reference sequence).

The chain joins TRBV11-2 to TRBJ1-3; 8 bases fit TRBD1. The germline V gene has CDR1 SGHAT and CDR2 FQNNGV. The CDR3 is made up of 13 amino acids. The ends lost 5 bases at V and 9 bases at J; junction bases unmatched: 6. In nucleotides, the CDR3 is TGTGCCAGCAGCCCGGACAGGGAGGCCACCATATATTTT. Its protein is CASSPDREATIYF.

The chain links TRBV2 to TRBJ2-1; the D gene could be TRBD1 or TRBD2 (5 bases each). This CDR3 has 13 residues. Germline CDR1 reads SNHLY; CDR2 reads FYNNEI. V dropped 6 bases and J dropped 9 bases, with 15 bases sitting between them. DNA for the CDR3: TGTGCCAGCAGACGGGACCTTGTGGGTGAGCAGTTCTTC. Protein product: CASRRDLVGEQFF. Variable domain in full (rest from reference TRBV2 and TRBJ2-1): EPEVTQTPSHQVTQMGQEVILRCVPISNHLYFYWYRQILGQKVEFLVSFYNNEISEKSEIFDDQFSVERPDGSNFTLKIRSTKLEDSAMYFCASRRDLVGEQFFGPGTRLTVL.

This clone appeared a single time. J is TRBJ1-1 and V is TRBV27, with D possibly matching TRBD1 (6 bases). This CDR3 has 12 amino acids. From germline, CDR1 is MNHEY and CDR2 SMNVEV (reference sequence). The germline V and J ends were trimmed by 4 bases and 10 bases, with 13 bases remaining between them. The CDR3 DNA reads TGTGCCAGCAGTTACAGGGATGGGAGAGCTTTCTTT. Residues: CASSYRDGRAFF.

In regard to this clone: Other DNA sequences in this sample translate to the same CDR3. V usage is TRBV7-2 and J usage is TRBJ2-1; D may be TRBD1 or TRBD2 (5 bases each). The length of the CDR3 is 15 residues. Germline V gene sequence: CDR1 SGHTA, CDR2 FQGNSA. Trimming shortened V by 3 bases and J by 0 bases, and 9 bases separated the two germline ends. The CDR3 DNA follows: TGTGCCAGCAGCTTTGGGGGTAGCTCCTACAATGAGCAGTTCTTC. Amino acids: CASSFGGSSYNEQFF.

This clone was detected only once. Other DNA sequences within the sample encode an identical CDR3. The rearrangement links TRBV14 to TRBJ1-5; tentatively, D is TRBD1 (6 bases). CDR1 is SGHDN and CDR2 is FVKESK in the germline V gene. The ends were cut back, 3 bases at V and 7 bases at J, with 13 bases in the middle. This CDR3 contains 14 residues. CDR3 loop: CASSHTGWNQPQHF. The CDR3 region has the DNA TGTGCCAGCAGCCATACAGGGTGGAACCAGCCCCAGCATTTT.

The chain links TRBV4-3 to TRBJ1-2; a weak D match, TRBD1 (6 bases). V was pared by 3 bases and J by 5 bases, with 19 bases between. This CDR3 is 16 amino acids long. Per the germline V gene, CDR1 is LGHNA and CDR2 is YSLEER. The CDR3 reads CASSQTGGRGFYGYTF. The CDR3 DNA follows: TGCGCCAGCAGCCAGACGGGAGGCAGGGGTTTTTATGGCTACACCTTC.

This CDR3 is CASSFLAGWGNTGELFF. The CDR3 nucleotides are TGTGCCAGCAGTTTTTTAGCGGGATGGGGGAACACCGGGGAGCTGTTTTTT. This sequence joins TRBV27 and TRBJ2-2; 8 bases line up with TRBD2. The V segment lost 3 bases and the J segment 1 base; nucleotides outside the gene matches: 7. This CDR3 spans 17 amino acids. Per germline, CDR1 MNHEY and CDR2 SMNVEV (reference sequence).

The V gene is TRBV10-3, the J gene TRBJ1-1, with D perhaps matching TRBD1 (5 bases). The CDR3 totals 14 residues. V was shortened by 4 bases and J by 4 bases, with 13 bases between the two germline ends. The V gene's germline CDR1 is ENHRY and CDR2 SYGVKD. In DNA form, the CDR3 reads TGTGCCATCAGTGGCAAACAGGTGGGCACTGAAGCTTTCTTT. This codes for CAISGKQVGTEAFF.

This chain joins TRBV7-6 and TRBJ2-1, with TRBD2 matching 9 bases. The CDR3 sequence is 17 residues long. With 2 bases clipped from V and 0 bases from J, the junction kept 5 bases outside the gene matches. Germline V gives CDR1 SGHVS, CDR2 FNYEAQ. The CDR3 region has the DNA TGTGCCAGCAGCTTAAGGACTAGCGCGAGCTCCTACAATGAGCAGTTCTTC. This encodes CASSLRTSASSYNEQFF.

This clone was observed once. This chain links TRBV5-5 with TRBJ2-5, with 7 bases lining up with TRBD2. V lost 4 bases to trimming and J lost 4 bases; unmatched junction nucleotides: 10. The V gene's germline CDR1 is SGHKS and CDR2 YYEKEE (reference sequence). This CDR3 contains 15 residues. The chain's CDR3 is CASSPGAGSRETQYF. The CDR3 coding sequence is TGTGCCAGCAGCCCTGGAGCGGGGTCCCGAGAGACCCAGTACTTC.

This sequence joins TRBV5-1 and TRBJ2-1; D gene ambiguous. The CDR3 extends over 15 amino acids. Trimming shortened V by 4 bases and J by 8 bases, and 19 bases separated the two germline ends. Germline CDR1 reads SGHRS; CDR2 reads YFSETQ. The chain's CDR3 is CASSLSETPTDEQFF. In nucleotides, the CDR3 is TGCGCCAGCAGCCTCTCTGAGACTCCGACGGATGAGCAGTTCTTC.

CDR3 sequence (DNA): TGTGCCAGCAGCCTGGCGCCGGGACTAGCAGAGACCCAGTACTTC. It yields the protein CASSLAPGLAETQYF. This chain joins TRBV7-2 and TRBJ2-5; 9 nucleotides agree with TRBD2. Germline loops: CDR1 SGHTA, CDR2 FQGNSA. Germline trimming cut 5 bases from V and 4 bases from J; bases unmatched to any gene: 8. CDR3 length: 15 residues.

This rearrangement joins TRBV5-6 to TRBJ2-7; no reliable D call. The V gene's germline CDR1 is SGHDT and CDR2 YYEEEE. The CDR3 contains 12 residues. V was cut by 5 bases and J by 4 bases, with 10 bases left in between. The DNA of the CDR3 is TGTGCCAGCAGTGGTAGGAGATACGAGCAGTACTTC. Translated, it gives CASSGRRYEQYF.

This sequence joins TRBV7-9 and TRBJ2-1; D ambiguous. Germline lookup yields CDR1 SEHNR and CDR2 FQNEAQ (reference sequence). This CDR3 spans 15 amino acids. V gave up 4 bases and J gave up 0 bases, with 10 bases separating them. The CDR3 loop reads CASSSTRSSYNEQFF. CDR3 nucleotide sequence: TGTGCCAGCAGCTCTACCAGGAGCTCCTACAATGAGCAGTTCTTC.

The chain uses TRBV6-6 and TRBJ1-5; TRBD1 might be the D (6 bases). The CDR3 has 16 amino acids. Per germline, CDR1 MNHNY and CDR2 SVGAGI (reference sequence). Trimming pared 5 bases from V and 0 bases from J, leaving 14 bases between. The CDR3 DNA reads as TGTGCCAGCAGTGGAATCAGGGGCTATAGCAATCAGCCCCAGCATTTT. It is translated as CASSGIRGYSNQPQHF.

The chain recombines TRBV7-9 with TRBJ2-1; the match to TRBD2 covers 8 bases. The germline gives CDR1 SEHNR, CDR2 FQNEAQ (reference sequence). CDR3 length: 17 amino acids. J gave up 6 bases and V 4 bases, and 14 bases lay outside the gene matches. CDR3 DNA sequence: TGTGCCAGCAGCTACCGCCTCCGGGAGGGAAGATTCAATGAGCAGTTCTTC. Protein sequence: CASSYRLREGRFNEQFF.

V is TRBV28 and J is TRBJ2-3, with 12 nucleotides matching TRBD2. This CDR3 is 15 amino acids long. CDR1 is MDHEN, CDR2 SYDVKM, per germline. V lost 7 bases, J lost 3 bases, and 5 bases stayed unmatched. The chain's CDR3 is CASNLLAGGTDTQYF. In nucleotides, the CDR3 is TGTGCCAGCAACTTACTAGCGGGAGGAACAGATACGCAGTATTTT.

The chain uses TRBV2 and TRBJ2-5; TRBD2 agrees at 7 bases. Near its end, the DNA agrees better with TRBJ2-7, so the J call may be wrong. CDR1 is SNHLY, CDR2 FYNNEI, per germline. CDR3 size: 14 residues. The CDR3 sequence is CASGRERTSYEQYF. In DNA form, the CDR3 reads TGTGCCAGCGGGAGGGAGCGAACCTCCTACGAGCAGTACTTC.

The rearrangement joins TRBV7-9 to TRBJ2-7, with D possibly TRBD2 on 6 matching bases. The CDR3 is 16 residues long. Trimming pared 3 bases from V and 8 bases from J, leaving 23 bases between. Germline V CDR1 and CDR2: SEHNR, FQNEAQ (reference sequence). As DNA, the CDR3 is TGTGCCAGCAGCTTTTCCGGGCGGGAACCCCTCGCAAAGCAGTACTTC. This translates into CASSFSGREPLAKQYF. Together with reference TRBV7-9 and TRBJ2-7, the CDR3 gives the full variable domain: DTGVSQNPRHKITKRGQNVTFRCDPISEHNRLYWYRQTLGQGPEFLTYFQNEAQLEKSRLLSDRFSAERPKGSFSTLEIQRTEQGDSAMYLCASSFSGREPLAKQYFGPGTRLTVT.

The CDR3 DNA reads TGTGCCTCCTCTGGCCTAGCGGGAGATGAGCAGTACTTC. This codes for CASSGLAGDEQYF. The V and J genes are TRBV30 and TRBJ2-7; TRBD2 agrees at 10 bases. From germline, CDR1 is GTSNPN and CDR2 SVGIG (reference sequence). The CDR3 totals 13 residues. Trimming removed 7 bases from V and 7 bases from J; junction bases left unmatched: 10.

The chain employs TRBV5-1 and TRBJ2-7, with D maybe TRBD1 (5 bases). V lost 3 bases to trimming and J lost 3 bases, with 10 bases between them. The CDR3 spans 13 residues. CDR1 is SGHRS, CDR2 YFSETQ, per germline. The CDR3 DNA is TGCGCCAGCAGCTCATACGACAGCTACGAGCAGTACTTC. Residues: CASSSYDSYEQYF.

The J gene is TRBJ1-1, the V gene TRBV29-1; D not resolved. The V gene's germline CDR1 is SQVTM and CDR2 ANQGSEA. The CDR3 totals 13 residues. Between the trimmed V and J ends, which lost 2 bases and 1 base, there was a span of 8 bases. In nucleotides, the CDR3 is TGCAGCGTTGAAAGACGACAGAACACTGAAGCTTTCTTT. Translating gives CSVERRQNTEAFF.

The CDR3 loop reads CASSVDPSRAGTGELFF. The CDR3 DNA sequence: TGTGCCAGCAGCGTAGATCCGTCTAGGGCGGGCACCGGGGAGCTGTTTTTT. This chain uses TRBV9 with TRBJ2-2, with a weak D call TRBD2 (5 bases). Trimming took off 0 bases at V and 4 bases at J, with 16 bases between the two ends. This CDR3 is built from 17 residues. Germline CDR1 is SGDLS and CDR2 is YYNGEE.

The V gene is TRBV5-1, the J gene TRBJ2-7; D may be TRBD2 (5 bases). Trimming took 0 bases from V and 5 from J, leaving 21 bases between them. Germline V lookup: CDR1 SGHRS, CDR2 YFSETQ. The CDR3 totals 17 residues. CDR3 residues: CASSLGTLAGTLNEQYF. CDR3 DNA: TGCGCCAGCAGCTTGGGCACCCTTGCGGGCACCCTAAACGAGCAGTACTTC.

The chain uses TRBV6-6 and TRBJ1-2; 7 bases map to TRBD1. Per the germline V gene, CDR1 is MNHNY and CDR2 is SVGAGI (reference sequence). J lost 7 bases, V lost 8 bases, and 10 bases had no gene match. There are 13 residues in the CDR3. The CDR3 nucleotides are TGTGCCAGCCTGGCATGGCAGGGGGGTGGCTACACCTTC. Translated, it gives CASLAWQGGGYTF.

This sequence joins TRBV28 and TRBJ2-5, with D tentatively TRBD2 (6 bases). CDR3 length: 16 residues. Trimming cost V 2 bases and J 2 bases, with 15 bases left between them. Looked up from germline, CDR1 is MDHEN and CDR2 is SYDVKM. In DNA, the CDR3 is TGTGCCAGCAGTTTACCGAGCAGCGGGTTGCAAGAGACCCAGTACTTC. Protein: CASSLPSSGLQETQYF.